This entry is about one T cell receptor beta chain. Its antigen target is currently unknown. Per-base qualities were not stored, and no clone one base away is much larger. CDR1 and CDR2 are read off the germline V gene as SGHTS and YDEGEE. V and J lose 2 bases and 1 base, and a span of 10 bases separates them. The CDR3 starts with the cysteine, ends with the phenylalanine, and has 15 residues. The read is trimmed to its CDR3 DNA, 45 bases read in frame from base 1. Libraries were prepared through the immunoSEQ multiplex PCR assay. A mixture of 60 forward primers for TCR Vbeta segments and 13 reverse primers for TCR Jbeta segments was used in the multiplex PCR. A multiplex PCR assay on genomic DNA amplified the CDR3 region of rearranged TCR beta genes. The Illumina HiSeq System was used to sequence the amplified TCR beta libraries as 87-base-pair reads. Processing in the source paper ran as follows. In a later analysis, tens of millions of unique TCR beta chains were counted across the 666 repertoires, and some 10 million of these chains were shared by at least two donors. Raw reads were error-corrected and collapsed into unique sequences with a nearest-neighbor algorithm that merged closely related sequences to remove PCR and sequencing errors. V, D and J gene segments were assigned by aligning CDR3 sequences to IMGT reference sequences. Each retained sequence needed at least a six-nucleotide match to both a V gene segment and a J gene segment. A rearrangement was called productive if the CDR3 had no stop codons and remained in frame with V and J, and every other rearrangement was called non-productive. CDR3 was defined according to IMGT convention as the region running from the second conserved V-encoded cysteine to the conserved J-encoded phenylalanine. The earlier analysis of some 580 of the donors excluded any sequence lacking an unambiguous match to a single V gene segment. An earlier analysis of just under 600 of the donors called V segments functional above 56.7% productive rearrangements and segregating when the between-donor standard deviation exceeded 5%. A statistical classification framework was developed to diagnose cytomegalovirus status using the catalog of TCR beta chain sequences. In a later analysis, TCR nucleotide sequences were compared against IMGT/GENE-DB human TR gene sequences so that V and J genes could be assigned. A later analysis assigned CDR3 sequences and most-parsimonious VDJ recombination scenarios with the TCRdist pipeline. In a later analysis, each TCR beta chain was defined by its CDR3 amino acid sequence together with its V-gene family, and reads lacking a unique V-gene family were excluded. As a way to deal with suspected cross-contamination and a sequencing artifact, a later analysis dropped 450 to 600 nucleotide sequences that were highly shared and had low generation probability. For each public chain, a later analysis derived a clonal expansion index from normalized ranks of inferred template counts within each repertoire. Generation probabilities in a later analysis came from a VDJ recombination model fitted to out-of-frame rearrangements, and those results were checked against IGoR. A later analysis scored TCR-TCR, TCR-HLA and TCR-CMV co-occurrence with hypergeometric tests, applying a repertoire-size bias correction to TCR pairs. A later analysis estimated false discovery rates by permuting HLA or CMV assignments 20 times. A later analysis grouped co-occurring TCRs with DBSCAN, adding TCRdist sequence similarity when clustering within HLA-allele-positive subsets. Repertoires with fewer than 30,000 or more than 120,000 public chains, plus five repertoires with anomalous nucleotide sharing, were excluded from co-occurrence clustering. TCRdb holds this immuneACCESS table with in-frame rearrangements only. Some clones are missing; in checked studies, unresolved V genes explain under half, and the rest has no known cause. That table supplies the V and J calls and clone size; D and trimming were determined from the DNA. The sample table contains under 150,000 clones; only one count was recorded for 79% of them. The ten largest clones capture over 3% of the sample.

The data are from a study of cytomegalovirus exposure and HLA in healthy donors (dated by TCRdb to 2017 to 2019). Regarding the research as a whole: According to an earlier analysis of around 600 of the donors, some 180 million T cells yielded 100 million or so unique TCR beta sequences and less than 300 Gb of sequence data. Rather than drawing on any new phenotypic data, the later analysis identified candidate immune exposures from TCR beta sequences and the way those sequences occurred across donors. HLA typing covered class I and class II loci at four-digit resolution. About 5 DR-DQ haplotypes were handled as single units for association and clustering, since linkage in the cohort was strong. Besides the first cohort of some 670 subjects, a separate validation cohort made up of 120 different subjects was used. All discovery cohort repertoires had been generated using a single sequencing platform. An earlier analysis of about 600 of the donors used high-throughput TCR beta sequencing to judge whether each TCR beta V gene segment behaved as functional or pseudogenic. The number of typed donors differed by locus: roughly 629-640 for A, B, C, DRB1 and DQB1; approximately 520 for DQA1; some 590 for DPA1; and about 470 for DPB1. Donor age, sex, ethnicity and CMV serostatus were compiled together with the repertoire data. A later genetic analysis took genome-wide SNP genotypes for about 65% of the roughly 670 donors and used that subset as a discovery cohort. A later analysis re-examined previously published TCR beta repertoires from just over 650 donors and added high-resolution HLA genotyping to investigate patterns of TCR occurrence. Approximately 300 gigabases of sequencing data and around 85 million unique TCR sequences made up an early release that covered several hundred HLA-typed donors. To predict cytomegalovirus infection status, the study brought together high-throughput TCR immunosequencing, statistical association of individual TCRs with disease status, and machine learning. The aim of the study was to test whether cataloging public T cell receptors could identify signatures of past pathogen exposure. The study profiled the T cell repertoires of hundreds of subjects by immunosequencing and related them to cytomegalovirus serostatus. Among 300 to 500 genotyped donors of the cohort, an average of about 220,000 unique TCR beta nucleotide sequences was sequenced per donor, of which about 19% were non-productive. The genetic ancestry cluster associated with self-reported Caucasian donors included over 80% of the roughly 400 genotyped donors. The investigation overall reported the following: The cohort was sequenced for TCR beta chains only, and without alpha or paired-chain data the features that could be detected were limited. The classifier was reported to diagnose cytomegalovirus status with high specificity and sensitivity in both the original and validation cohorts. A group of highly shared sequence variants was considered likely to be a technical artifact of the sequencing pipeline. In vitro tests confirmed that three of the cytomegalovirus-associated TCR beta chains recognize cytomegalovirus antigens. Because counts were too low, approximately 18 rarely observed V segments, including chromosome 9 orphons, were excluded from the earlier analysis of 500 to 700 of the donors. In a later genetic analysis, fewer N-insertions in productive TCRs were reported among donors in an Asian-associated ancestry cluster than the roughly 700-donor mean. In a later analysis, TCR association rates were found to vary across HLA loci, with the most associated TCRs seen for DRB1 alleles and the fewest for HLA-C alleles. When HLA alleles, especially DR and DQ, strongly co-occurred, attributing TCR associations to individual alleles was difficult. In an earlier analysis of around 600 of the donors, most TCR beta V segments were observed in productive rearrangements about 87% or about 30% of the time, broadly matching IMGT annotations. An association between a missense DCLRE1C variant and V-gene and J-gene trimming of TCR beta chains was found in a later genetic analysis and replicated in an independent cohort. Correlated functional status among segregating V segments might reflect linkage disequilibrium, but an unknown experimental factor could not be ruled out. According to a later analysis, parvovirus B19, influenza, CMV and Epstein-Barr virus appeared linked to several top co-occurrence clusters. HLA typing was unavailable for some donors at each locus, so association tests used only the typed subset. A further reported finding was that TCR beta sequences accurately predicted the HLA-A and HLA-B alleles for most subjects in the first cohort. The study listed 150 to 200 TCR beta chains as associated with cytomegalovirus. While some public TCRs were present in many individuals, most TCR sequences turned up only very rarely across donors. It was suggested by the authors that the approach could potentially be generalized to other disease states and immunological phenotypes. In a later analysis, most CMV-associated TCR beta chains were found to appear HLA-restricted, with HLA associations seemingly driven largely by CMV exposure. For the cohort, immune exposure information was limited to CMV serostatus. Compared with equally common non-associated chains, HLA-associated TCR beta chains in a later analysis were more clonally expanded and had lower generation probabilities. Roughly uniform sequencing depth across donors was assumed in presence/absence analyses, although this assumption may not hold. Because the 87-base-pair reads could not distinguish some IMGT-functional V segments, including TRBV6-2 and TRBV6-3, those segments were excluded. Specific HLA alleles were associated with more than 15,000 TCR beta sequences at a false discovery rate of 0.05 in a later analysis.

The cohort was made up of 666 healthy bone marrow donors. All cohort members were sampled while nominally healthy, although unrecorded immune exposures were likely present. The donor tested CMV seronegative, placing the donor among the 350 to 400 seronegative members of the cohort. A peripheral blood sample was provided by each donor, and peripheral blood mononuclear cells were used for TCR beta sequencing. Genomic DNA was extracted from the blood cell samples with the Qiagen DNeasy Blood Extraction Kit. The sequence derives from a female donor in good health and CMV-seronegative. The sequence joins TRBV5-8 to TRBJ2-1, with a tentative D gene TRBD2 over 6 matching bases. The sample was PBMCs. The DNA is as follows: TGTGCCAGCAGCTTACCGGGGGTGTCCTACAATGAGCAGTTCTTC. Translated, this is CASSLPGVSYNEQFF.